The source of this TCR beta chain is a study of blood T cell repertoires in COVID-19. Looking at the study overall: Sites in the United States, Italy and Spain provided acute and convalescent COVID-19 samples.

The assay was immunoSEQ multiplex PCR, and TCRdb's table has in-frame clones only and misses some. The sample lists 100,000 to 150,000 clones, 84% occurring once. V shed 4 bases and J 4 bases; nucleotides not matched to a gene: 6. The CDR3 is 14 residues long. Germline-derived CDR1 and CDR2 are SQVTM and ANQGSEA. The TCR was taken from a woman aged 25 to 39 who had recovered from COVID-19. This chain joins TRBV29-1 and TRBJ2-7; 11 bases align to TRBD1. The specimen sequenced was peripheral blood. The CDR3 sequence is CSVVRDRGGYEQYF. Here the CDR3 DNA reads TGCAGCGTTGTGAGGGACAGGGGGGGATACGAGCAGTACTTC.